This TCR beta chain emerged from a study of T cells and Merkel cell carcinoma outcomes. Study-level findings and limits: Reportedly, T-cell repertoire with density predicts Merkel cell carcinoma outcomes.

Trimming took 1 base from V and 3 from J, leaving 14 bases between them. Per germline, CDR1 SGHDT and CDR2 YYEEEE. The CDR3 sequence is 16 residues long. As to this clone: Its matching antigen is unknown.

Here immunoSEQ multiplex PCR was the method, and the copy in TCRdb shows in-frame clones only, minus some. The table lists around 16,000 clones, about four fifths of them singletons. The clonotype comes from a human donor with Merkel cell carcinoma. V and J are TRBV5-6 and TRBJ1-5, with a possible D match to TRBD1 (6 bases). The sample comprised tumor tissue from Merkel cell carcinoma. The CDR3 here is CASSLLGRGDNQPQHF. In DNA, the CDR3 is TGTGCCAGCAGCTTGCTTGGCAGGGGTGACAATCAGCCCCAGCATTTT.